This T cell receptor (beta chain) was obtained from a study of blood T cell repertoires in COVID-19. Turning to the study itself: Whether acute or convalescent, the COVID-19 samples came from the United States, Italy and Spain. In each case, the material was cDNA or gDNA derived from T cells, B-cell-depleted T cells, or PBMCs.

Looked up from germline, CDR1 is LNHDA and CDR2 is SQIVND (reference sequence). There are 14 residues in the CDR3. Trimming shortened V by 7 bases and J by 9 bases, and 16 bases separated the two germline ends. Produced via immunoSEQ multiplex PCR; TCRdb's table is partial and in-frame only. The sample carries around 260,000 clones, 80% to 90% recorded once. Participants were aged roughly 18 to 100 years from about two dozen US areas. Participant-reported clinical history was the basis for cohort assignment. V gene TRBV19 combines with J gene TRBJ1-6, with TRBD1 as a possible D gene (6 bases). The sample comprised PBMCs or T cells enriched from blood (not recorded which). This TCR was recovered from a man aged 25-45 years with acute COVID-19. In nucleotides, the CDR3 is TGTGCCAGTACCTCTAGGAGGGGGGGTTCACCCCTCCACTTT. It specifies CASTSRRGGSPLHF. The full variable domain, rest sourced from reference TRBV19 and TRBJ1-6, is DGGITQSPKYLFRKEGQNVTLSCEQNLNHDAMYWYRQDPGQGLRLIYYSQIVNDFQKGDIAEGYSVSREKKESFPLTVTSAQKNPTAFYLCASTSRRGGSPLHFGNGTRLTVT.